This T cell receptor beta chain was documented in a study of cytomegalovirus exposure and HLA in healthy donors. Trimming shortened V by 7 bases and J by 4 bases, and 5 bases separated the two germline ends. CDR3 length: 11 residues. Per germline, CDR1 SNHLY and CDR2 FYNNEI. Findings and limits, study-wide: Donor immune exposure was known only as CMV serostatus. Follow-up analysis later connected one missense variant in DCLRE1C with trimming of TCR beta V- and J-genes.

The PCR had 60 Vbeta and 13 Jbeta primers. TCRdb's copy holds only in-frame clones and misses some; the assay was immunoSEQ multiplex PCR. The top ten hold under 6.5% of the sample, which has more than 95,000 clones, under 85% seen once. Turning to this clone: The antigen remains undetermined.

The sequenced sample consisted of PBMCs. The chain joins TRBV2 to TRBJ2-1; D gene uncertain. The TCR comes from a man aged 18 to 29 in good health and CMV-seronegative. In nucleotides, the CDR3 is TGTGCCAGCAACTCGTACAATGAGCAGTTCTTC. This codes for CASNSYNEQFF.